The next 10 T cell receptor beta chains were all read from a single sample in a study of blood T cell repertoires in COVID-19. Assay used: immunoSEQ multiplex PCR; TCRdb lists only in-frame clones, some missing. The top ten hold 2.8% of the sample, which has approximately 160,000 clones, roughly 80% seen once. The sample was peripheral blood. The origin of the receptors is a man aged 70 or older with acute or convalescent COVID-19.

The V gene is TRBV11-2, the J gene TRBJ2-7, with 8 bases that match TRBD2. Trimming cost V 1 base and J 3 bases; bases outside gene matches: 2. Per the germline V gene, CDR1 is SGHAT and CDR2 is FQNNGV. CDR3 length: 14 residues. As DNA, the CDR3 is TGTGCCAGCAGCTTAGTCACTAGCGGCTACGAGCAGTACTTC. Its protein product is CASSLVTSGYEQYF.

The J gene is TRBJ2-3, the V gene TRBV5-1; TRBD1 is a possible D gene (5 bases). This CDR3 spans 15 amino acids. Per germline, CDR1 SGHRS and CDR2 YFSETQ. Trimming took off 1 base at V and 4 bases at J, with 13 bases between the two ends. CDR3 bases: TGCGCCAGCAGCTTGAGGGGATTAGGATCAGATACGCAGTATTTT. Protein sequence: CASSLRGLGSDTQYF.

The chain couples TRBV16 to TRBJ2-2, with TRBD2 matching over 7 bases. The germline V gene has CDR1 KGHSY and CDR2 FQNENV. CDR3 length equals 15 residues. Trimming removed 4 bases from V and 4 bases from J; junction bases left unmatched: 6. The CDR3 here is CASSRGGFGTGELFF. CDR3 DNA: TGTGCCAGCAGCCGGGGAGGGTTCGGCACCGGGGAGCTGTTTTTT.

V is TRBV29-1 and J is TRBJ2-5; D is perhaps TRBD1 (5 bases). CDR3 length: 14 residues. Germline CDR1 SQVTM, CDR2 ANQGSEA. The DNA for the CDR3 is TGCGGGATCCCAGGACGAAGGGGCCAAGAGACCCAGTACTTC. It encodes CGIPGRRGQETQYF.

The CDR3 bases are TGTGCCAGCAGCTTAGGGACAGGGGGCAGCTACGAGCAGTACTTC. Its translation is CASSLGTGGSYEQYF. The rearrangement joins TRBV7-6 to TRBJ2-7; TRBD1 matches at 11 bases. Germline lookup yields CDR1 SGHVS and CDR2 FNYEAQ. This CDR3 has 15 amino acids. V was pared by 1 base and J by 3 bases, with 2 bases of the junction left unmatched.

CDR3 residues: CASSDSGNAYNEQFF. CDR3 DNA sequence: TGTGCCAGCAGCGATAGCGGGAACGCCTACAATGAGCAGTTCTTC. The V call is TRBV3-1 (or the pseudogene TRBV3-2), the J call TRBJ2-1; TRBD2 aligns across 8 bases. V was clipped by 5 bases and J by 2 bases; unmatched bases: 5. The CDR3 covers 15 residues. Germline values: CDR1 LGHDT, CDR2 YNNKEL (reference sequence).

J is TRBJ1-1 and V is TRBV29-1; possible D gene TRBD1, 6 bases. Deletions cut 7 bases from V and 2 bases from J, with 14 bases between. Germline V CDR1 and CDR2: SQVTM, ANQGSEA. The CDR3 has 13 amino acids. The CDR3 protein is CSAETGQNTEAFF. The CDR3 DNA is TGCAGCGCAGAGACAGGCCAAAACACTGAAGCTTTCTTT.

The chain recombines TRBV5-4 with TRBJ2-1; the D is unclear. Germline V CDR1 and CDR2: SGHNT, YYREEE (reference sequence). The CDR3 extends over 13 amino acids. Trimming pared 0 bases from V and 8 bases from J, leaving 9 bases between. CDR3: CASSLVGSYEQFF. The CDR3 DNA reads as TGTGCCAGCAGCTTGGTTGGTAGTTATGAGCAGTTCTTC.

This rearrangement joins TRBV28 to TRBJ1-3; D not certain. CDR1 is MDHEN and CDR2 is SYDVKM in the germline V gene. The CDR3 totals 12 residues. The V end lost 7 bases, the J end lost 7 bases, and 11 bases lay between the germline ends. The CDR3 loop is CASTQTRNTIYF. The CDR3 bases are TGTGCCAGCACTCAGACTCGGAACACCATATATTTT.

The genes are TRBV11-3 and TRBJ2-7, with a weak D call TRBD1 (6 bases). The CDR3 runs 15 residues. The germline CDR1 and CDR2 sequences are SGHNT and YENEEA. V was cut by 1 base and J by 5 bases, with 15 bases left in between. CDR3 nucleotide sequence: TGTGCCAGCAGCTTAGCTCTTAATGGGGGCCACGAGCAGTACTTC. This codes for CASSLALNGGHEQYF.